These T cell receptor beta chains were read from a single sample in a study of cytomegalovirus exposure and HLA in healthy donors. Profiling relied on immunoSEQ multiplex PCR, and the TCRdb table lists in-frame clones only, not all of them. The table lists about 140,000 clones, around 81% of them singletons. The source material was PBMCs. These receptors were obtained from a man aged 50 to 59 in good health and CMV-seronegative. CDR3s include the opening cysteine and the closing phenylalanine or tryptophan. A D gene is named only where the DNA matches it firmly. Size is stated for part of the rows, as once, few or many counts, or as a class when the clone is expanded.

len	v_gene	d_gene	j_gene	abundance	CDR3aa	CDR3nt
13	TRBV6-6	.	TRBJ1-6	.	CASSNSGNSPLHF	TGTGCCAGCAGTAATTCAGGGAATTCACCCCTCCACTTT
14	TRBV6-6	.	TRBJ1-1	.	CASRLTGTTTEAFF	TGTGCCAGCAGGCTTACAGGGACGACCACTGAAGCTTTCTTT
12	TRBV7-9	.	TRBJ1-4	.	CASSRVTEKLFF	TGTGCCAGCAGCCGGGTGACGGAAAAACTGTTTTTT
16	TRBV5-5	TRBD2	TRBJ2-5	.	CASRYRLAGSGETQYF	TGTGCCAGCAGGTATCGACTAGCGGGGTCTGGAGAGACCCAGTACTTC
15	TRBV5-4	.	TRBJ2-1	.	CASSFSRQGYNEQFF	TGTGCCAGCAGCTTTTCCCGGCAGGGCTACAATGAGCAGTTCTTC
15	TRBV29-1	TRBD2	TRBJ2-1	.	CSVDNPSGRRDEQFF	TGCAGCGTTGATAATCCTAGCGGGAGGCGGGATGAGCAGTTCTTC
15	TRBV11-3	.	TRBJ1-6	.	CASSLDRVGNSPLHF	TGTGCCAGCAGCTTAGACAGGGTGGGCAATTCACCCCTCCACTTT
15	TRBV7-7	TRBD2	TRBJ2-5	.	CASSLGLAGQETQYF	TGTGCCAGCAGCTTGGGACTAGCGGGCCAAGAGACCCAGTACTTC
13	TRBV4-1	.	TRBJ2-5	.	CASSQEAAETQYF	TGCGCCAGCAGCCAAGAAGCGGCGGAGACCCAGTACTTC
15	TRBV6-1	.	TRBJ1-3	once	CASSAGAGPGNTIYF	TGTGCCAGCAGTGCAGGAGCAGGGCCTGGAAACACCATATATTTT
16	TRBV2	TRBD2	TRBJ2-1	few	CASSGLAGATNDEQFF	TGTGCCAGCAGTGGATTAGCGGGGGCTACAAACGATGAGCAGTTCTTC
16	TRBV5-3	.	TRBJ1-2	.	CAKLYIQDLTNYGYTF	TGTGCCAAACTTTACATACAGGACCTAACTAACTATGGCTACACCTTC
17	TRBV9	TRBD1	TRBJ1-5	.	CASSVATGVGGNQPQHF	TGTGCCAGCAGCGTAGCTACAGGGGTGGGGGGCAATCAGCCCCAGCATTTT
16	TRBV27	TRBD1	TRBJ2-2	.	CASSTYRGQNTGELFF	TGTGCCAGCAGTACGTACAGGGGTCAGAACACCGGGGAGCTGTTTTTT
15	TRBV30	.	TRBJ1-5	.	CAWSVRGVSNQPQHF	TGTGCCTGGAGTGTACGAGGAGTTAGCAATCAGCCCCAGCATTTT
11	TRBV25-1	.	TRBJ2-7	.	CASGRVHEQYF	TGTGCCAGCGGCAGGGTCCACGAGCAGTACTTC
13	TRBV19	.	TRBJ2-5	.	CASSRGHEGTQYF	TGTGCCAGTAGTAGAGGCCATGAGGGCACCCAGTACTTC
15	TRBV5-4	.	TRBJ2-7	.	CASSLATSDLSEQYF	TGTGCCAGCAGCTTGGCCACGTCAGATCTCTCCGAGCAGTACTTC
18	TRBV7-8	TRBD1	TRBJ2-2	.	CASSLNPTGAANTGELFF	TGTGCCAGCAGCTTAAACCCCACAGGGGCAGCGAACACCGGGGAGCTGTTTTTT
14	TRBV6-6	.	TRBJ2-7	.	CASSYGREGHEQYF	TGTGCCAGCAGTTACGGCAGGGAAGGGCACGAGCAGTACTTC
14	TRBV27	.	TRBJ2-5	.	CASSPYTPQETQYF	TGTGCCAGCAGCCCTTACACCCCACAAGAGACCCAGTACTTC
14	TRBV6-6	TRBD1	TRBJ1-1	.	CASSKTGYPSEAFF	TGTGCCAGCAGTAAGACAGGGTATCCCTCTGAAGCTTTCTTT
15	TRBV7-2	TRBD1	TRBJ1-3	once	CASATGTVSGNTIYF	TGTGCCAGCGCAACCGGGACAGTTTCTGGAAACACCATATATTTT
14	TRBV18	.	TRBJ1-1	once	CASSLGQTGTEAFF	TGTGCCAGCTCACTAGGACAGACGGGTACTGAAGCTTTCTTT
13	TRBV2	.	TRBJ1-1	once	CASSAGQNTEAFF	TGTGCCAGCAGTGCTGGACAGAACACTGAAGCTTTCTTT
15	TRBV6-5	.	TRBJ2-4	.	CASSPNTLAKNIQYF	TGTGCCAGCAGTCCCAACACCTTAGCCAAAAACATTCAGTACTTC
13	TRBV9	.	TRBJ2-1	.	CASSVSDTVEQFF	TGTGCCAGCAGCGTAAGTGACACGGTAGAGCAGTTCTTC
15	TRBV7-9	TRBD1	TRBJ1-1	.	CASSLRQGTNTEAFF	TGTGCCAGCAGCTTAAGACAGGGTACGAACACTGAAGCTTTCTTT
16	TRBV27	TRBD1	TRBJ2-7	.	CASSLYFGTGTYEQYF	TGTGCCAGCAGTTTATATTTCGGGACAGGAACCTACGAGCAGTACTTC
11	TRBV11-2	.	TRBJ2-7	.	CASSLVDEQYF	TGTGCCAGCAGCTTAGTAGATGAGCAGTACTTC
16	TRBV5-8	.	TRBJ1-4	.	CASSLEGTGEWEKLFF	TGTGCCAGCAGCTTGGAGGGTACGGGAGAATGGGAAAAACTGTTTTTT